These 11 T cell receptor beta chains were all obtained from the same sample, sequenced in a study of graft-versus-host responses after intestinal transplantation. Which antigens these TCRs recognize remains unknown. Generated by immunoSEQ multiplex PCR, the TCRdb table keeps only in-frame clones and is missing some. Altogether 80,000 to 100,000 clones are present, around nine tenths being singletons, with the ten largest covering approximately 0.35%. This sample comprised unstimulated CD4+ T cells sorted from spleen or lymph node cells, obtained before intestinal transplant. The source of these receptors is a human donor who received an intestinal transplant.

The chain couples TRBV5-6 to TRBJ2-3; TRBD2 matches at 8 bases. Germline lookup yields CDR1 SGHDT and CDR2 YYEEEE. V gave up 4 bases and J gave up 4 bases; unmatched junction bases: 8. The CDR3 spans 15 residues. The CDR3 nucleotides read TGTGCCAGCAGCATCAGCGGGAGCCGGGCAGATACGCAGTATTTT. It is translated as CASSISGSRADTQYF.

CDR3: CASKSDTGDASNQPQHF. CDR3 nucleotide sequence: TGCGCCAGCAAGTCAGACACAGGGGACGCTAGCAATCAGCCCCAGCATTTT. The gene calls are TRBV5-1 and TRBJ1-5; 7 positions match TRBD1. The CDR3 sequence is 17 residues long. Trimming took 6 bases from V and 0 from J; bases not matched to a gene: 12. Germline CDR1 and CDR2: SGHRS and YFSETQ.

The chain recombines TRBV19 with TRBJ2-1; D might be TRBD1 (5 bases). V lost 3 bases and J 6 bases, leaving 15 bases between the germline ends. In germline, CDR1 is LNHDA, CDR2 SQIVND (reference sequence). This CDR3 region has 15 residues. CDR3 in amino acids: CASSMGLAPTNEQFF. The CDR3 nucleotides read TGTGCCAGTAGTATGGGGCTGGCTCCCACCAATGAGCAGTTCTTC.

This clone appeared once. CDR3 sequence (DNA): TGTGCCAGCAGTTTCGGTCATTTGTCTGGCGGGGAGCTGTTTTTT. This encodes CASSFGHLSGGELFF. The rearrangement links TRBV28 to TRBJ2-2; D gene uncertain. From germline, CDR1 is MDHEN and CDR2 SYDVKM. This CDR3 region has 15 residues. Deletions cut 3 bases from V and 7 bases from J, with 15 bases between.

The chain couples TRBV18 to TRBJ2-7; D unclear. The CDR3 runs to 14 residues. Trimming removed 1 base from V and 3 bases from J, with 10 bases in between. The germline gives CDR1 KGHSH, CDR2 LQKENI. The DNA for the CDR3 is TGTGCCAGCTCACCACTAGCCAACTACTACGAGCAGTACTTC. It translates to CASSPLANYYEQYF.

This rearrangement joins TRBV10-3 to TRBJ1-1; 10 bases agree with TRBD1. The CDR3 sequence is 16 residues long. CDR1 and CDR2 from the germline V gene are ENHRY and SYGVKD. Trimming took 4 bases from V and 0 from J; bases not matched to a gene: 5. The CDR3, as DNA: TGTGCCATCAGTGGTTTGGGACAGGGGATGAACACTGAAGCTTTCTTT. Translating gives CAISGLGQGMNTEAFF.

This rearrangement joins TRBV30 to TRBJ1-5; D might be TRBD1 (5 bases). Germline CDR1 is GTSNPN and CDR2 is SVGIG (reference sequence). The CDR3 has 14 amino acids. Trimming stripped 3 bases from V and 4 bases from J, with 13 bases between. CDR3 region: CAWRAKSGNQPQHF. CDR3 in DNA: TGTGCCTGGAGAGCTAAATCAGGGAATCAGCCCCAGCATTTT.

The chain carries TRBV28 and TRBJ2-7; 10 nucleotides line up with TRBD2. There are 15 residues in the CDR3. Germline CDR1 and CDR2: MDHEN and SYDVKM. The trim removed 6 bases at V and 2 bases at J, leaving 7 bases unmatched. CDR3 protein: CASRERTSGTYEQYF. The CDR3 DNA reads as TGTGCCAGCAGGGAGAGGACTAGCGGCACCTACGAGCAGTACTTC.

The V call is TRBV30, the J call TRBJ1-5; D remains unclear. V gave up 1 base and J gave up 0 bases, with 7 bases separating them. Germline V gene sequence: CDR1 GTSNPN, CDR2 SVGIG (reference sequence). The CDR3 has 14 amino acids. The CDR3 here is CAWSEGGSNQPQHF. The CDR3 nucleotides are TGTGCCTGGAGTGAGGGAGGTAGCAATCAGCCCCAGCATTTT.

The chain uses TRBV9 and TRBJ2-1; 10 positions agree with TRBD2. Germline V gene data show CDR1 as SGDLS and CDR2 as YYNGEE. Trimming removed 0 bases from V and 7 bases from J; junction bases left unmatched: 7. The CDR3 spans 16 residues. Written as DNA, the CDR3 is TGTGCCAGCAGCGTAGATAGCGGGGGGCCTCGGAATGAGCAGTTCTTC. Translation: CASSVDSGGPRNEQFF.

The chain carries TRBV7-9 and TRBJ1-2; 12 bases are a match to TRBD1. Trimming at V came to 4 bases and at J to 8 bases, leaving 20 bases not matched to a gene. This CDR3 region has 19 residues. The germline gives CDR1 SEHNR, CDR2 FQNEAQ (reference sequence). The CDR3, as DNA: TGTGCCAGCAGCTACATTACCATCTTACCCGGGACAGGGGGCTCCGGCTACACCTTC. It yields the protein CASSYITILPGTGGSGYTF. The full variable domain, completed using reference TRBV7-9 and TRBJ1-2, is DTGVSQNPRHKITKRGQNVTFRCDPISEHNRLYWYRQTLGQGPEFLTYFQNEAQLEKSRLLSDRFSAERPKGSFSTLEIQRTEQGDSAMYLCASSYITILPGTGGSGYTFGSGTRLTVV.